Listed below are T cell receptor beta chains from one sample, sequenced in a study of blood T cell repertoires in COVID-19. TCRdb's table, derived via immunoSEQ multiplex PCR, lists solely in-frame clones and lacks some. The data contain 200,000 to 300,000 clones, around 85% of them singletons. The sequencing sample was made of peripheral blood. The receptor source for this set is a man aged 60 to 75 with acute or convalescent COVID-19. CDR3s include the opening cysteine and the closing phenylalanine or tryptophan. The D gene is left open where the match is weak. Clone size is given for some rows only: seen once, a few or many times, or a class if the clone is expanded.

V	J	D	size	CDR3	DNA
TRBV20-1	TRBJ2-1	-	-	CSASRPVERGNEQFF	TGCAGTGCTAGTCGACCAGTCGAAAGGGGCAATGAGCAGTTCTTC
TRBV23-1	TRBJ2-3	TRBD1	-	CASSQGTGNTDTQYF	TGCGCCAGCAGTCAGGGGACAGGGAACACAGATACGCAGTATTTT
TRBV14	TRBJ2-1	TRBD1	-	CASSHRRDRSLLHEQFF	TGTGCCAGCAGCCATCGCCGGGACAGGAGTCTCCTGCATGAGCAGTTCTTC
TRBV5-1	TRBJ2-7	TRBD2	once	CASSKPTSGSEQYF	TGCGCCAGCAGCAAACCTACTAGCGGGAGCGAGCAGTACTTC
TRBV4-1	TRBJ1-5	TRBD1	-	CASSRDSYSNQPQHF	TGCGCCAGCAGCCGGGACAGTTATAGCAATCAGCCCCAGCATTTT
TRBV7-2	TRBJ1-6	-	-	CASSPQGIVSPLHF	TGTGCCAGCAGCCCTCAGGGGATTGTCTCACCCCTCCACTTT
TRBV27	TRBJ1-1	-	-	CTSSLRRAMNTEAFF	TGTACCAGCAGTTTGCGGAGGGCCATGAACACTGAAGCTTTCTTT
TRBV12-3/TRBV12-4	TRBJ1-1	-	once	CASTLTGNTEAFF	TGTGCCAGCACCCTTACAGGGAACACTGAAGCTTTCTTT
TRBV2	TRBJ2-3	TRBD2	-	CASIPASGRGFGTDTQYF	TGTGCCAGCATTCCCGCTAGCGGGAGGGGGTTCGGCACAGATACGCAGTATTTT
TRBV19	TRBJ2-7	TRBD1	once	CASSRTGNYPYEQYF	TGTGCCAGTAGTAGGACAGGGAACTATCCCTACGAGCAGTACTTC
TRBV14	TRBJ1-5	-	-	CASSWDLGPQHF	TGTGCCAGCAGCTGGGACTTAGGGCCCCAGCATTTT
TRBV30	TRBJ1-5	-	-	CAWSEKRQANQPQHF	TGTGCCTGGAGCGAAAAAAGACAAGCCAATCAGCCCCAGCATTTT
TRBV11-3	TRBJ2-7	-	-	CASSRLVGETYEQYF	TGTGCCAGCAGCCGCTTGGTGGGAGAAACCTACGAGCAGTACTTC
TRBV5-8	TRBJ1-2	-	-	CASSISVPANYGYTF	TGTGCCAGCAGCATTTCGGTTCCGGCTAACTATGGCTACACCTTC
TRBV6-5	TRBJ2-7	TRBD2	few	CASSYVRGGSRDEQYF	TGTGCCAGCAGTTACGTTCGGGGCGGGAGTAGGGACGAGCAGTACTTC
TRBV5-1	TRBJ2-2	-	-	CASSRLQGNTGELFF	TGCGCCAGCAGCCGCCTACAGGGTAACACCGGGGAGCTGTTTTTT
TRBV5-5	TRBJ2-5	TRBD1	-	CASRHLGQGMETQYF	TGTGCCAGCAGACATTTGGGACAGGGTATGGAGACCCAGTACTTC
TRBV28	TRBJ1-2	-	-	CASSGANYGYTF	TGTGCCAGCTCAGGCGCTAACTATGGCTACACCTTC
TRBV5-1	TRBJ2-2	-	-	CASSGPSAQQTGELFF	TGCGCCAGCAGCGGGCCTAGCGCCCAGCAAACCGGGGAGCTGTTTTTT
TRBV12-3/TRBV12-4	TRBJ1-2	-	-	CASSLDDSPYTF	TGTGCCAGCAGTTTAGATGACAGTCCCTACACCTTC
TRBV24-1	TRBJ2-1	TRBD2	-	CATGTSGDGSYNEQFF	TGTGCCACTGGGACTAGCGGAGATGGCTCCTACAATGAGCAGTTCTTC
TRBV28	TRBJ1-4	TRBD1	-	CASSPRQGHREKLFF	TGTGCCAGCAGTCCTCGACAGGGCCACAGGGAAAAACTGTTTTTT
TRBV20-1	TRBJ2-5	-	-	CSASLTKETQYF	TGCAGTGCTAGTTTAACTAAAGAGACCCAGTACTTC
TRBV3-1/TRBV3-2	TRBJ1-1	TRBD1	once	CASSPGTGAFF	TGTGCCAGCAGCCCCGGGACAGGGGCTTTCTTT
TRBV5-4	TRBJ2-1	-	-	CASSSQSRNEQFF	TGTGCCAGCAGCTCCCAGTCTAGGAATGAGCAGTTCTTC
TRBV4-2	TRBJ1-1	TRBD1	-	CASSQERAAWDRGLTEAFF	TGTGCCAGCAGCCAAGAGAGGGCTGCTTGGGACAGGGGGCTCACTGAAGCTTTCTTT
TRBV14	TRBJ2-5	TRBD2	few	CASSLGLAGGETQYF	TGTGCCAGCAGCCTCGGACTAGCGGGAGGGGAGACCCAGTACTTC
TRBV4-1	TRBJ1-2	-	-	CASSQDRTEPYGYTF	TGCGCCAGCAGCCAAGATAGGACAGAGCCCTATGGCTACACCTTC
TRBV28	TRBJ1-4	TRBD1	-	CASSTGTAPNEKLFF	TGTGCCAGCAGTACAGGGACAGCACCGAATGAAAAACTGTTTTTT
TRBV28	TRBJ2-1	-	-	CASSFSADNEQFF	TGTGCCAGCAGTTTTAGTGCGGACAATGAGCAGTTCTTC
TRBV11-1	TRBJ2-5	-	-	CASSSPGAGELETQYF	TGTGCCAGCAGCTCACCGGGGGCGGGAGAGCTGGAGACCCAGTACTTC
TRBV13	TRBJ2-1	-	-	CASSSPTGHAQYNEQFF	TGTGCCAGCAGCTCCCCTACCGGACATGCCCAATACAATGAGCAGTTCTTC
TRBV5-1	TRBJ2-7	TRBD2	-	CASSNPSGNSYEQYF	TGCGCCAGCAGCAATCCTAGCGGGAACTCCTACGAGCAGTACTTC
TRBV7-3	TRBJ2-2	TRBD2	-	CASSPPGGEATGELFF	TGTGCCAGCAGCCCACCGGGGGGGGAGGCCACCGGGGAGCTGTTTTTT
TRBV10-3	TRBJ1-6	TRBD1	-	CAIREGQYNSPLHF	TGTGCCATCAGAGAGGGACAGTATAATTCACCCCTCCACTTT
TRBV7-7	TRBJ2-3	TRBD2	few	CASSLSGEGTDTQYF	TGTGCTAGCAGCTTGAGCGGGGAAGGCACAGATACGCAGTATTTT
TRBV6-1	TRBJ1-4	TRBD1	once	CASSEAFGQGATNEKLFF	TGTGCCAGCAGTGAAGCGTTCGGACAGGGGGCCACTAATGAAAAACTGTTTTTT
TRBV9	TRBJ2-7	-	-	CASSVVAGGPLSYEQYF	TGTGCCAGCAGCGTAGTGGCGGGCGGTCCCCTCTCCTACGAGCAGTACTTC
TRBV24-1	TRBJ2-5	TRBD1	-	CATSDLRTGDQETQYF	TGTGCCACCAGTGATTTGCGGACAGGAGACCAAGAGACCCAGTACTTC
TRBV5-5	TRBJ2-5	-	once	CASSPRSGFGETQYF	TGTGCCAGCAGCCCCCGGTCAGGATTCGGTGAGACCCAGTACTTC
TRBV28	TRBJ1-3	TRBD1	-	CASSHLRGQGPLSGNTIYF	TGTGCCAGCAGTCACCTAAGGGGACAGGGCCCACTCTCTGGAAACACCATATATTTT
TRBV3-1/TRBV3-2	TRBJ1-4	-	-	CASRQTEKLFF	TGTGCCAGCAGACAGACCGAAAAACTGTTTTTT
TRBV19	TRBJ2-7	-	few	CASQSQGTNEQYF	TGTGCCAGTCAGTCTCAGGGGACAAACGAGCAGTACTTC